What follows describes a single T cell receptor (beta chain). With V trimmed by 3 bases and J by 8 bases, 4 bases remained unmatched. Per germline, CDR1 LGHDT and CDR2 YNNKEL (reference sequence). CDR3 length equals 13 residues. The data were taken from a study of blood T cell repertoires in COVID-19. Sequencing was performed with immunoSEQ multiplex PCR; in TCRdb, only in-frame clones are kept and a portion is missing. The sample yields hundreds of thousands of clones, roughly 90% seen once. This rearrangement joins TRBV3-1 (or the pseudogene TRBV3-2) to TRBJ2-1, with 7 bases fitting TRBD1. The clonotype originates from a woman between 35 and 50 years old who had recovered from COVID-19. Sequenced sample: PBMCs or T cells enriched from blood (not recorded which). In DNA, the CDR3 is TGTGCCAGCAGCCACCTAGGGGGCGATGAGCAGTTCTTC. Translated: CASSHLGGDEQFF.